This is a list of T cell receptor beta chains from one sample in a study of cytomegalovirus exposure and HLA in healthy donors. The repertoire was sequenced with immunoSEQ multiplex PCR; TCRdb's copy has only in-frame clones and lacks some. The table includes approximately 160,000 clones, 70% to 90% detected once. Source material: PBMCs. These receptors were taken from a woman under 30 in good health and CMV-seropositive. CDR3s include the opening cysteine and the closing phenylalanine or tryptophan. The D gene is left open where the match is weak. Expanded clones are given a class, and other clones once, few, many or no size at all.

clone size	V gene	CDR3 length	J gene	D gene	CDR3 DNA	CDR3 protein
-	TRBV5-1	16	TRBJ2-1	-	TGCGCCAGCAGCTGGGGACTGCAAAGCTCCTACAATGAGCAGTTCTTC	CASSWGLQSSYNEQFF
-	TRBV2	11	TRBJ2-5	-	TGTGCCAGCAGTGTTCAGGAGACCCAGTACTTC	CASSVQETQYF
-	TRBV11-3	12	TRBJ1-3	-	TGTGCCAGCAGCATTACAGGAAACACCATATATTTT	CASSITGNTIYF
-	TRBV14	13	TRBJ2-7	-	TGTGCCAGCAGCCCAAGACTTCACTACGAGCAGTACTTC	CASSPRLHYEQYF
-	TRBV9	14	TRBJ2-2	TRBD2	TGTGCCAGCAGCGCAACTAGCGGGAGGAGGGAGCTGTTTTTT	CASSATSGRRELFF
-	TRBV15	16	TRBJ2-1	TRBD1	TGTGCCACCAGCAGAGGGTTGACAGGGGCCTACAATGAGCAGTTCTTC	CATSRGLTGAYNEQFF
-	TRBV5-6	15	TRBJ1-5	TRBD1	TGTGCCAGCAGCTTGACAGGGGCAAGCAATCAGCCCCAGCATTTT	CASSLTGASNQPQHF
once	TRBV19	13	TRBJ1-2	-	TGTGCCAGTAGTATCGGAGGAAACTATGGCTACACCTTC	CASSIGGNYGYTF
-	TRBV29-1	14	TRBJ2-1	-	TGCAGCTCTGGGGGCGGGAGAGGCTACAATGAGCAGTTCTTC	CSSGGGRGYNEQFF
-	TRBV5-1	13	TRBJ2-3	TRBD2	TGCGCCAGCACCCTAGCGGGAGGGGGTACGCAGTATTTT	CASTLAGGGTQYF
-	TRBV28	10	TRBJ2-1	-	TGTGCCAGCAGTCTTAATGAGCAGTTCTTC	CASSLNEQFF
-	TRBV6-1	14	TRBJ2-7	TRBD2	TGTGCCAGCAGTGGACTAGCGGGAGCAGGTGAGCAGTACTTC	CASSGLAGAGEQYF
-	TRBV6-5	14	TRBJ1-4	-	TGTGCCAGCAGGGACAGATCGGGGAATGAAAAACTGTTTTTT	CASRDRSGNEKLFF
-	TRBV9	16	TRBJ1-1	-	TGTGCCAGCAGCGCCCAAGGGGGGGTCCTGGGCACTGAAGCTTTCTTT	CASSAQGGVLGTEAFF
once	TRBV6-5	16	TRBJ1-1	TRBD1	TGTGCCAGCAGTTACCGAGGGACAGGGGCGATCACTGAAGCTTTCTTT	CASSYRGTGAITEAFF